The present entry profiles one TCR beta chain with its context. This record belongs to a study of shared clonotypes between healthy human individuals. Study-wide context: CD4 naive and CD4 memory each took three plates per donor, while CD8 naive took two and CD8 memory one.

Deep-level settings were used for running the assay. TCRdb keeps only in-frame clones here, not all; method: immunoSEQ multiplex PCR. The sample has 2 million to 2.5 million clones; around 95% are singletons. The CDR3 is 16 amino acids. V lost 6 bases, J lost 0 bases, and 6 bases stayed unmatched. Germline lookup yields CDR1 SNHLY and CDR2 FYNNEI. The TCR was taken from a man younger than 30 in good health. The chain has TRBV2 and TRBJ2-1; 9 bases are shared with TRBD2. Sample: naive CD4+ T cells sorted from blood. The subset: CD45RA+ positively selected. The CDR3 reads CASRQNSGGSYNEQFF. Here the CDR3 DNA reads TGTGCCAGCAGACAGAATAGCGGGGGCTCCTACAATGAGCAGTTCTTC. The full variable domain, completed using reference TRBV2 and TRBJ2-1, is EPEVTQTPSHQVTQMGQEVILRCVPISNHLYFYWYRQILGQKVEFLVSFYNNEISEKSEIFDDQFSVERPDGSNFTLKIRSTKLEDSAMYFCASRQNSGGSYNEQFFGPGTRLTVL.